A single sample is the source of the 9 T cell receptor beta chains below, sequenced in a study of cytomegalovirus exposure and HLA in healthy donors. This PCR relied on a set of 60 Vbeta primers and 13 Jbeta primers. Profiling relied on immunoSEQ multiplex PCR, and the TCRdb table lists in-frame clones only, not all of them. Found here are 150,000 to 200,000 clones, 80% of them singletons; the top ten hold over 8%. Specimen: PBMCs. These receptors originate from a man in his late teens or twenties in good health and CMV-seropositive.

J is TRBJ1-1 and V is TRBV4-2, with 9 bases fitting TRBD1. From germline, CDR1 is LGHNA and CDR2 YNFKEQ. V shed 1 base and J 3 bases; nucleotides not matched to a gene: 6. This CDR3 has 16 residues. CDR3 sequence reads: CASSQGGQGGDTEAFF. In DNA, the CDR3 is TGTGCCAGCAGCCAAGGGGGACAGGGAGGGGACACTGAAGCTTTCTTT.

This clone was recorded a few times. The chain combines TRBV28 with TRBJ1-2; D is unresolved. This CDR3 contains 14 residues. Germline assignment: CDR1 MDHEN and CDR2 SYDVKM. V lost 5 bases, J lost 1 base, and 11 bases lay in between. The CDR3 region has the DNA TGTGCCAGCAGTGAGGGCAGGAATAACTATGGCTACACCTTC. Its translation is CASSEGRNNYGYTF.

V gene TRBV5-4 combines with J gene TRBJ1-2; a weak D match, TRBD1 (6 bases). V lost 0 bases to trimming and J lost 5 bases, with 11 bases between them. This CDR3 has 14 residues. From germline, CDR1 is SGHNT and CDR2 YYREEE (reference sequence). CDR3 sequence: CASSLAGQKYGYTF. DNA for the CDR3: TGTGCCAGCAGCTTGGCCGGACAGAAATATGGCTACACCTTC.

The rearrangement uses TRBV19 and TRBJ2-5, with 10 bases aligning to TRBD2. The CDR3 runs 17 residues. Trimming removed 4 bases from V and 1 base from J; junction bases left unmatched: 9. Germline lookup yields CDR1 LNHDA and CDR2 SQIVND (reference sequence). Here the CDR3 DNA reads TGTGCCAGTAGTAAGTTTGCTAGCGGGGGCTTCCAAGAGACCCAGTACTTC. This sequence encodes CASSKFASGGFQETQYF.

The DNA of the CDR3 is TGTGCCAGCAGCGCTTACTATGGACAGGGGAAGTTAGGCTACACCTTC. Residues: CASSAYYGQGKLGYTF. The chain uses TRBV5-4 and TRBJ1-2, with 9 bases lining up with TRBD1. CDR3 length: 16 residues. V lost 4 bases and J lost 8; bases outside the gene matches: 15. Germline CDR1 and CDR2: SGHNT and YYREEE (reference sequence).

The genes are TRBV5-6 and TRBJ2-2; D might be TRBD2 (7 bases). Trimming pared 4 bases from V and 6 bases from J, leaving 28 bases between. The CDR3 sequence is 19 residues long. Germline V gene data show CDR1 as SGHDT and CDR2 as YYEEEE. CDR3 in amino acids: CASSGLRASGGAGPGELFF. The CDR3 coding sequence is TGTGCCAGCAGCGGATTAAGGGCTAGTGGGGGGGCCGGGCCCGGGGAGCTGTTTTTT.

The chain's CDR3 is CASSPGFARGYEQYF. CDR3 sequence (DNA): TGTGCCAGCAGCCCCGGGTTTGCCCGGGGGTACGAGCAGTACTTC. The genes are TRBV7-2 and TRBJ2-7; possible D gene TRBD2, 6 bases. The germline V and J ends were trimmed by 5 bases and 4 bases, with 18 bases remaining between them. The CDR3 covers 15 residues. Germline CDR1 reads SGHTA; CDR2 reads FQGNSA. The full variable domain, completed using reference TRBV7-2 and TRBJ2-7, is GAGVSQSPSNKVTEKGKDVELRCDPISGHTALYWYRQSLGQGLEFLIYFQGNSAPDKSGLPSDRFSAERTGGSVSTLTIQRTQQEDSAVYLCASSPGFARGYEQYFGPGTRLTVT.

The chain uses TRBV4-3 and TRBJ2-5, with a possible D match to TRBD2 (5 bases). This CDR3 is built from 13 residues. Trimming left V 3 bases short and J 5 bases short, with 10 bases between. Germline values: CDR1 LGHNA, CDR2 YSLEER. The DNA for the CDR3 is TGCGCCAGCAGCCAGAGGGATCCGGAGACCCAGTACTTC. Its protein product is CASSQRDPETQYF.

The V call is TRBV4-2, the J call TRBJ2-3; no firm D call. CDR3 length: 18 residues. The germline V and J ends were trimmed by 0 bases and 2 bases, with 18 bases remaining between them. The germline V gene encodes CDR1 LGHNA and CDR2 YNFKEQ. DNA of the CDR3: TGTGCCAGCAGCCAAGAAGGCGGATCCGGAACCCACACAGATACGCAGTATTTT. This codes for CASSQEGGSGTHTDTQYF.